This entry is about one T cell receptor beta chain. This CDR3 contains 16 residues. Germline trimming cut 4 bases from V and 1 base from J; bases unmatched to any gene: 8. Germline V lookup: CDR1 LNHDA, CDR2 SQIVND (reference sequence). In the original processing: Estimation of nucleated cell counts relied on the amplification of reference gene primers. TCRdb's copy holds only in-frame clones and misses some; the assay was immunoSEQ multiplex PCR. The V and J calls and clone size come from that table; D and trimming were worked out from the DNA. This table holds around 40,000 clones, 85% found once. This sample stems from a study of blood T cell repertoires in COVID-19.

The sequenced sample was peripheral blood. This chain uses TRBV19 with TRBJ2-5, with 8 bases fitting TRBD1. This TCR was sampled from a human donor in a cohort sampled during active COVID-19. The CDR3 spells CASSSRQGIIQETQYF. For the CDR3, the DNA is TGTGCCAGTAGTAGTCGACAGGGGATAATCCAAGAGACCCAGTACTTC.